This TCR beta chain is drawn from a study of cytomegalovirus exposure and HLA in healthy donors. Germline values: CDR1 KGHSH, CDR2 LQKENI. CDR3 length: 17 residues. V was cut by 2 bases and J by 0 bases, with 16 bases left in between. PCR primers comprised 60 Vbeta and 13 Jbeta primers. Using immunoSEQ multiplex PCR, the repertoire was profiled, and TCRdb retains in-frame clones only, with some absent. This table holds about 110,000 clones, about 80% found once. The sequence came from a female donor in good health and CMV-seropositive. V and J are TRBV18 and TRBJ1-2, with D perhaps TRBD1 (6 bases). Specimen: PBMCs. In DNA form, the CDR3 reads TGTGCCAGCTCACCATGGGAGGGGGACTTATCTAACTATGGCTACACCTTC. Translating it yields CASSPWEGDLSNYGYTF.